The entry that follows covers one TCR beta chain sequence. Its antigen is as yet unknown. The PCR ran on 60 Vbeta and 13 Jbeta primers. TCRdb keeps only in-frame clones here, not all; method: immunoSEQ multiplex PCR. This sample has under 110,000 clones; just over 70% occur once, and the top ten carry approximately 0.8%. These data come from a study of cytomegalovirus exposure and HLA in healthy donors. Study findings and constraints: When analyzed later, the rates of TCR association showed variation by HLA locus, with DRB1 the most and HLA-C the fewest. The authors excluded some V segments, including TRBV6-2 and TRBV6-3, as indistinguishable. Within an earlier analysis, most TCR beta V segments proved productive either about 87% or about 30% of the time.

This CDR3 is built from 15 residues. J was trimmed by 6 bases and V by 4 bases; bases with no gene match: 9. Germline assignment: CDR1 SGDLS and CDR2 YYNGEE. Healthy bone marrow donors made up the cohort. This TCR came from a boy between 10 and 17 years old in good health and CMV-seronegative. Sequencing used PBMCs. The J gene is TRBJ2-1, the V gene TRBV9; 8 positions agree with TRBD1. The CDR3 protein is CASSPRTGLANEQFF. The CDR3 bases are TGTGCCAGCAGCCCGCGGACAGGGTTGGCCAATGAGCAGTTCTTC.